These T cell receptor beta chains were read from a single sample in a study of blood T cell repertoires in COVID-19. Profiled with immunoSEQ multiplex PCR; TCRdb holds only in-frame clones, not every one. The sample includes roughly 120,000 clones, over 60% of them seen just once. The sequenced sample consisted of peripheral blood. The receptor source for this set is a man in his 70s with acute or convalescent COVID-19. Each CDR3 is given without its conserved first and last residue. Rows give clone size only sometimes, using once, few, many, or a class for an expanded clone.

V: TRBV2; J: TRBJ1-3; size: .; length: 12; CDR3: ASSVGPGENTIY
V: TRBV28; J: TRBJ1-5; size: .; length: 10; CDR3: ASSLNIQPQH
V: TRBV11-2; J: TRBJ1-2; size: .; length: 13; CDR3: ASSFGRTTNYGYT
V: TRBV19; J: TRBJ1-1; size: .; length: 11; CDR3: ASSMGGDGEAF
V: TRBV5-1; J: TRBJ2-5; size: once; length: 15; CDR3: ASSEGLAGGYQETQY
V: TRBV28; J: TRBJ1-2; size: .; length: 12; CDR3: ATGGTGDGRGYT
V: TRBV28; J: TRBJ2-2; size: .; length: 12; CDR3: ASLAGAWTGELF
V: TRBV12-3/TRBV12-4; J: TRBJ2-1; size: .; length: 10; CDR3: ASSWRLDEQF
V: TRBV28; J: TRBJ2-7; size: .; length: 10; CDR3: ATRTGIYEQY
V: TRBV30; J: TRBJ1-2; size: .; length: 11; CDR3: AWSVLRVYGYT
V: TRBV20-1; J: TRBJ1-1; size: .; length: 8; CDR3: SALIHGAF
V: TRBV6-5; J: TRBJ2-7; size: few; length: 14; CDR3: ASSYSRTGGLYEQY
V: TRBV28; J: TRBJ2-3; size: .; length: 12; CDR3: AILQGLSTDTQY
V: TRBV3-1/TRBV3-2; J: TRBJ1-2; size: .; length: 10; CDR3: ASSQVYYGYT
V: TRBV24-1; J: TRBJ1-5; size: .; length: 11; CDR3: ATSGGFNQPQH
V: TRBV2; J: TRBJ2-1; size: .; length: 11; CDR3: ASRATSSNEQF
V: TRBV11-2; J: TRBJ1-2; size: .; length: 13; CDR3: ASSNTGGQLYGYT
V: TRBV7-8; J: TRBJ1-1; size: .; length: 13; CDR3: ASSLRTVLNTEAF
V: TRBV24-1; J: TRBJ2-5; size: .; length: 12; CDR3: ATSDPGHQETQY
V: TRBV11-3; J: TRBJ2-5; size: .; length: 13; CDR3: ASSFRTSGRETQY
V: TRBV3-1/TRBV3-2; J: TRBJ1-5; size: .; length: 13; CDR3: ASSQTGGGNQPQH
V: TRBV5-4; J: TRBJ2-1; size: .; length: 13; CDR3: ASSPRTASYNEQF
V: TRBV18; J: TRBJ1-5; size: .; length: 16; CDR3: ASSQTVINRGSNQPQH
V: TRBV28; J: TRBJ2-1; size: .; length: 15; CDR3: ASSSPYLAADYNEQF
V: TRBV28; J: TRBJ2-5; size: .; length: 13; CDR3: ASSLSQGYQETQY
V: TRBV6-5; J: TRBJ2-5; size: .; length: 13; CDR3: ASSLGQGKGETQY
V: TRBV24-1; J: TRBJ2-5; size: .; length: 11; CDR3: ATSAAQQETQY
V: TRBV5-6; J: TRBJ2-5; size: .; length: 12; CDR3: ASSAQGVRGTQY